This passage covers 29 T cell receptor beta chains from one sample sequenced in a study of T cell repertoires in cytomegalovirus infection. TCRdb recomputed calls from the reads with MiXCR, one row per CDR3 protein. Altogether some 700,000 distinct CDR3 sequences are present, 35% being singletons, with the ten largest covering more than 2.5%. The sequenced material came from PBMCs. The receptors derive from a human donor in good health (CMV status not recorded). Some clones in this sample may be carry-over from other donors' samples.

At least ten counts were recorded for this clonotype. The rearrangement uses TRBV7-6 and TRBJ2-5; D perhaps matches TRBD1 (7 bases). With 5 bases removed from V and 4 bases from J, the gap between germline ends came to 11 bases. In germline, CDR1 is SGHVS, CDR2 FNYEAQ. This CDR3 is 13 amino acids long. This CDR3 is CASSHRGLETQYF. The DNA of the CDR3 is TGTGCCAGCAGCCACAGGGGACTAGAGACCCAGTACTTC.

This clonotype is a singleton in its sample. The conserved phenylalanine or tryptophan normally closing the CDR3 is absent here, so this likely arose from a read error. The V gene is TRBV7-2, the J gene TRBJ1-4; tentative D call: TRBD1 (6 bases). The CDR3 is made up of 15 amino acids. V was shortened by 5 bases and J by 6 bases, with 16 bases between the two germline ends. Germline values: CDR1 SGHTA, CDR2 FQGNSA. For the CDR3, the DNA is TGTGCCAGCAGCCTTGGGGGGGCGGGTGATGAAAAACTGTTTGTT. Amino acid sequence: CASSLGGAGDEKLFV.

This clonotype was found once. The V and J genes are TRBV13 and TRBJ2-5; the D is unclear. Looked up from germline, CDR1 is PRHDT and CDR2 is FYEKMQ (reference sequence). V lost 0 bases and J lost 1, with 9 bases in between. This CDR3 region has 15 residues. The CDR3 region has the DNA TGTGCCAGCAGCTTAGGCCTCGGTAGCCAAGAGACCCAGTACTTC. Residues: CASSLGLGSQETQYF.

This clonotype was counted only a few times. This chain links TRBV6-5 with TRBJ1-2, with TRBD1 identical over 7 bases. The CDR3 sequence is 17 residues long. The V segment lost 0 bases and the J segment 2 bases; nucleotides outside the gene matches: 9. Germline assignment: CDR1 MNHEY and CDR2 SVGAGI. CDR3 in amino acids: CASSYSRRGLGNYGYTF. CDR3 in DNA: TGTGCCAGCAGTTACTCGCGGAGGGGGCTAGGAAACTATGGCTACACCTTC.

There are a few counts of this clonotype. V usage is TRBV20-1 and J usage is TRBJ1-1; 9 positions match TRBD1. The germline V gene encodes CDR1 DFQATT and CDR2 SNEGSKA (reference sequence). The length of the CDR3 is 13 residues. The ends lost 6 bases at V and 4 bases at J; junction bases unmatched: 6. The CDR3 DNA follows: TGCAGTGCCCATACAGGGGGCTTCACTGAAGCTTTCTTT. This encodes CSAHTGGFTEAFF.

The rearrangement links TRBV3-1 to TRBJ1-1; D is undetermined. Trimming took 4 bases from V and 0 from J, leaving 9 bases between them. Germline values: CDR1 LGHDT, CDR2 YNNKEL (reference sequence). This CDR3 region has 14 residues. The CDR3 DNA follows: TGTGCCAGCAGCCCTACCGTGGTGAACACTGAAGCTTTCTTT. Encoded protein: CASSPTVVNTEAFF.

This rearrangement joins TRBV5-1 to TRBJ2-7; D call uncertain. The CDR3 is 15 residues long. Trimming removed 4 bases at V and 4 bases at J, with 18 bases between. Germline CDR1 reads SGHRS; CDR2 reads YFSETQ. CDR3 loop: CASSPLDPLIYEQYF. The CDR3 bases are TGCGCCAGCAGCCCTCTTGACCCGTTGATTTACGAGCAGTACTTC.

The CDR3 nucleotides are TGCGCCAGCAGCCAAGATCTGGCGGGGTGGCTGGAGAGCACAGATACGCAGTATTTT. Its protein product is CASSQDLAGWLESTDTQYF. The rearrangement uses TRBV4-1 and TRBJ2-3, with a tentative D call TRBD2 (6 bases). The CDR3 runs to 19 residues. Germline V gives CDR1 MGHRA, CDR2 YSYEKL. Trimming removed 0 bases from V and 0 bases from J, with 19 bases in between.

The chain is built from TRBV5-1 and TRBJ1-2; D is unresolved. The germline CDR1 and CDR2 sequences are SGHRS and YFSETQ. Trimming removed 4 bases at V and 5 bases at J, with 9 bases between. The CDR3 spans 12 residues. The CDR3 nucleotides are TGCGCCAGCAGCGGCCGGGAGTATGGCTACACCTTC. Its translation is CASSGREYGYTF.

J is TRBJ1-2 and V is TRBV7-4; no reliable D call. Germline assignment: CDR1 SGHVT and CDR2 SQSDAQ. CDR3 length equals 15 residues. Trimming removed 5 bases from V and 6 bases from J, with 19 bases in between. CDR3 DNA: TGTGCCAGCAGCCAAGAGTCCCTTAATATCGATGGCTACACCTTC. It encodes CASSQESLNIDGYTF.

The table lists this clonotype with a few counts. The V call is TRBV19, the J call TRBJ2-1; the match to TRBD2 covers 7 bases. The CDR3 is 15 residues long. Germline V gives CDR1 LNHDA, CDR2 SQIVND (reference sequence). V gave up 5 bases and J gave up 6 bases; unmatched junction bases: 10. This CDR3 reads CASSLASGEFNEQFF. The CDR3 nucleotides read TGTGCCAGTAGTTTGGCTAGCGGAGAATTCAATGAGCAGTTCTTC. Full variable domain (remainder filled in from reference TRBV19 and TRBJ2-1): DGGITQSPKYLFRKEGQNVTLSCEQNLNHDAMYWYRQDPGQGLRLIYYSQIVNDFQKGDIAEGYSVSREKKESFPLTVTSAQKNPTAFYLCASSLASGEFNEQFFGPGTRLTVL.

CDR3 protein: CASRPLATGGTEAFF. In DNA, the CDR3 is TGTGCCAGCAGGCCCCTGGCAACAGGGGGCACTGAAGCTTTCTTT. The chain carries TRBV6-2 or TRBV6-3 and TRBJ1-1; 8 positions agree with TRBD1. Trimming at V came to 6 bases and at J to 4 bases, leaving 10 bases not matched to a gene. Germline V gene data show CDR1 as MNHEY and CDR2 as SVGEGT. CDR3 length: 15 amino acids.

The CDR3 is CASRHGDRVNTEAFF. The CDR3 DNA reads as TGCGCCAGCAGGCATGGGGACAGAGTGAACACTGAAGCTTTCTTT. This chain uses TRBV4-1 with TRBJ1-1, with 7 bases matching TRBD1. J lost 0 bases, V lost 6 bases, and 7 bases had no gene match. CDR1 is MGHRA, CDR2 YSYEKL, per germline. CDR3 length: 15 residues.

The rearrangement links TRBV10-3 to TRBJ1-5; D perhaps matches TRBD1 (6 bases). Germline V lookup: CDR1 ENHRY, CDR2 SYGVKD. The CDR3 covers 18 residues. The germline V and J ends were trimmed by 5 bases and 1 base, with 21 bases remaining between them. CDR3 nucleotide sequence: TGTGCCATCAGTCCCAAGGGAGTGGCAGGGACAAGCAATCAGCCCCAGCATTTT. This sequence encodes CAISPKGVAGTSNQPQHF.

V usage is TRBV12-5 and J usage is TRBJ2-1; D gene unclear. CDR3 length: 12 amino acids. Germline lookup yields CDR1 LGHNT and CDR2 FRNRAP. The V end lost 0 bases, the J end lost 5 bases, and 2 bases lay between the germline ends. CDR3 in DNA: TGTGCTAGTGGTTTGGTAAACAATGAGCAGTTCTTC. It encodes CASGLVNNEQFF.

V and J are TRBV7-6 and TRBJ1-1, with D maybe TRBD1 (5 bases). Germline values: CDR1 SGHVS, CDR2 FNYEAQ. Trimming took off 5 bases at V and 3 bases at J, with 16 bases between the two ends. The CDR3 is 15 residues long. The CDR3 region is CASSPEGTADTEAFF. The CDR3 bases are TGTGCCAGCAGCCCCGAGGGGACGGCGGACACTGAAGCTTTCTTT.

The V gene is TRBV12-3 or TRBV12-4, the J gene TRBJ2-7; D not certain. The CDR3 contains 13 residues. V was clipped by 3 bases and J by 2 bases, with 8 bases between them. The CDR3 coding sequence is TGTGCCAGCAGTTTTTCCTCGACCTACGAGCAGTACTTC. This gives the protein CASSFSSTYEQYF.

As regards this clonotype: As the CDR3 is not closed by the conserved phenylalanine or tryptophan, this likely results from a read error. The chain employs TRBV7-2 and TRBJ2-5, with 9 bases fitting TRBD1. The CDR3 runs 14 residues. Germline V lookup: CDR1 SGHTA, CDR2 FQGNSA. Trimming at V came to 6 bases and at J to 4 bases, leaving 6 bases not matched to a gene. In DNA, the CDR3 is TGTGCCAGCAGTCCTACAGGGGGCAGAGAGACCCAGTACTTA. It is translated as CASSPTGGRETQYL.

The rearrangement uses TRBV10-2 and TRBJ1-1; tentatively, D is TRBD1 (5 bases). Germline CDR1 reads WSHSY; CDR2 reads SAAADI. Trimming shortened V by 8 bases and J by 4 bases, and 11 bases separated the two germline ends. This CDR3 contains 12 residues. This chain's CDR3 is CASLGVSTEAFF. DNA for the CDR3: TGCGCCAGCCTAGGGGTTTCCACTGAAGCTTTCTTT.

This chain uses TRBV2 with TRBJ2-3; D not certain. The CDR3 runs 15 residues. The germline V gene encodes CDR1 SNHLY and CDR2 FYNNEI. Trimming left V 4 bases short and J 0 bases short, with 11 bases between. The chain's CDR3 is CASSVGGISTDTQYF. As DNA, the CDR3 is TGTGCCAGCAGTGTTGGCGGAATTAGCACAGATACGCAGTATTTT.

The CDR3 DNA follows: TGTGCCAGCAGTGAACTAGAGCTAGAGACCCAGTACTTC. Protein sequence: CASSELELETQYF. This sequence joins TRBV2 and TRBJ2-5; D not resolved. Germline CDR1 SNHLY, CDR2 FYNNEI. V shed 2 bases and J shed 4 bases, with 8 bases lying between them. The CDR3 runs to 13 residues.

This clonotype showed up many times. The V gene is TRBV25-1, the J gene TRBJ1-2; maybe TRBD1 (5 bases). CDR3 size: 14 residues. Germline CDR1 is MGHDK and CDR2 is SYGVNS. The V and J ends lost 4 bases and 5 bases respectively, with 14 bases between them. CDR3 loop: CASSGRGRSYGYTF. The CDR3 DNA sequence: TGTGCCAGCAGTGGAAGGGGCAGAAGTTATGGCTACACCTTC.

The chain couples TRBV6-1 to TRBJ2-6, with 12 bases matching TRBD1. Looked up from germline, CDR1 is MNHNS and CDR2 is SASEGT. The CDR3 totals 17 residues. V was clipped by 6 bases and J by 3 bases; unmatched bases: 6. In DNA form, the CDR3 reads TGTGCCAGCAGGATGGGACAGGGGGCGCATGGGGCCAACGTCCTGACTTTC. As protein: CASRMGQGAHGANVLTF.

The V gene is TRBV6-6, the J gene TRBJ1-1; D call uncertain. Germline loops: CDR1 MNHNY, CDR2 SVGAGI (reference sequence). Trimming took 8 bases from V and 6 from J, leaving 16 bases between them. The length of the CDR3 is 13 residues. DNA for the CDR3: TGTGCCAGCTCCCATGCTCCTCGGGCTGAAGCTTTCTTT. Translated: CASSHAPRAEAFF.

This clonotype was detected many times. This chain joins TRBV7-2 and TRBJ2-7; perhaps TRBD2 as D (7 bases). This CDR3 contains 15 residues. Trimming left V 5 bases short and J 2 bases short, with 16 bases between. CDR1 is SGHTA, CDR2 FQGNSA, per germline. The CDR3 DNA sequence: TGTGCCAGCAGCGGGAGGGGGTTTCGGACCTACGAGCAGTACTTC. Encoded protein: CASSGRGFRTYEQYF. The full variable domain, in which reference TRBV7-2 and TRBJ2-7 provide the parts outside the CDR3, is GAGVSQSPSNKVTEKGKDVELRCDPISGHTALYWYRQSLGQGLEFLIYFQGNSAPDKSGLPSDRFSAERTGGSVSTLTIQRTQQEDSAVYLCASSGRGFRTYEQYFGPGTRLTVT.

This clonotype has more than one count but fewer than ten. J is TRBJ2-7 and V is TRBV28; tentatively, D is TRBD1 (6 bases). The CDR3 has 12 residues. Germline V CDR1 and CDR2: MDHEN, SYDVKM. V was cut by 7 bases and J by 2 bases, with 9 bases left in between. CDR3 sequence reads: CASNQGPYEQYF. In DNA, the CDR3 is TGTGCCAGCAACCAGGGGCCCTACGAGCAGTACTTC.

V and J are TRBV19 and TRBJ2-7; D not certain. Trimming took off 3 bases at V and 0 bases at J, with 6 bases between the two ends. Germline V gene lookup returns CDR1 LNHDA and CDR2 SQIVND (reference sequence). The CDR3 length is 13 residues. CDR3 sequence: CASSMGPSYEQYF. The DNA of the CDR3 is TGTGCCAGTAGTATGGGCCCCTCCTACGAGCAGTACTTC.

In this sample, this clonotype turned up once. The chain carries TRBV7-1 and TRBJ2-7; TRBD1 matches 9 bases. TRBV7-1 belongs to the ORF category, with a function that is uncertain. The trim removed 5 bases at V and 3 bases at J, leaving 11 bases unmatched. The CDR3 is 16 amino acids. The CDR3 protein is CASSPSSGQGGYEQYF. DNA of the CDR3: TGTGCCAGCAGCCCCTCGTCGGGACAGGGAGGCTACGAGCAGTACTTC.

This clonotype has only a few counts. The chain joins TRBV6-1 to TRBJ2-7; 11 positions agree with TRBD1. Trimming cost V 8 bases and J 2 bases; bases outside gene matches: 5. CDR3 size: 14 residues. Germline assignment: CDR1 MNHNS and CDR2 SASEGT. The chain's CDR3 is CASLRGQGAYEQYF. The CDR3 bases are TGTGCCAGCCTACGGGGACAGGGGGCCTACGAGCAGTACTTC.